One and the same sample provided the 21 T cell receptor beta chains below, sequenced in a study of cytomegalovirus exposure and HLA in healthy donors. PCR amplification relied on 60 Vbeta primers (plus 13 Jbeta primers). The assay was immunoSEQ multiplex PCR, and TCRdb's table has in-frame clones only and misses some. The table lists roughly 160,000 clones, around four fifths of them singletons. The sample was PBMCs. These receptors were taken from a woman aged 45-60 years in good health and CMV-seronegative.

The chain combines TRBV7-9 with TRBJ1-1; tentatively, D is TRBD1 (5 bases). The CDR3 extends over 15 amino acids. V was cut by 5 bases and J by 5 bases, with 18 bases left in between. CDR1 SEHNR and CDR2 FQNEAQ come from the germline V gene (reference sequence). CDR3 sequence: CASSPVGALDTEAFF. In DNA form, the CDR3 reads TGTGCCAGCAGCCCGGTTGGGGCTTTAGATACTGAAGCTTTCTTT.

The V and J genes are TRBV19 and TRBJ2-1; 13 bases fit TRBD2. Germline CDR1 reads LNHDA; CDR2 reads SQIVND (reference sequence). The V and J ends lost 6 bases and 3 bases, in that order; junction bases with no gene match: 2. The CDR3 sequence is 15 residues long. The CDR3 region has the DNA TGTGCCAGTAGACTAGCGGGAGGGATCTACAATGAGCAGTTCTTC. It encodes CASRLAGGIYNEQFF.

The rearrangement links TRBV6-5 to TRBJ1-1; D is perhaps TRBD1 (6 bases). The CDR3 consists of 15 residues. The V end was cut by 6 bases, the J end by 0 bases, with 14 bases between. Per the germline V gene, CDR1 is MNHEY and CDR2 is SVGAGI. The CDR3 sequence is CASSRHRALNTEAFF. Here the CDR3 DNA reads TGTGCCAGCAGCCGACACAGGGCTTTGAACACTGAAGCTTTCTTT.

The chain is built from TRBV9 and TRBJ2-1, with a weak D call TRBD1 (6 bases). Trimming left V 0 bases short and J 2 bases short, with 12 bases between. In germline, CDR1 is SGDLS, CDR2 YYNGEE. The CDR3 has 16 amino acids. For the CDR3, the DNA is TGTGCCAGCAGCGTAGGTGGGCAGGGGACCTACAATGAGCAGTTCTTC. It specifies CASSVGGQGTYNEQFF.

The rearrangement links TRBV4-3 to TRBJ2-7; possible D gene TRBD1, 5 bases. Germline V gene lookup returns CDR1 LGHNA and CDR2 YSLEER. V was clipped by 0 bases and J by 6 bases, with 12 bases between them. This CDR3 contains 14 residues. In DNA form, the CDR3 reads TGCGCCAGCAGCCAAGATGGGCAGGGCGGCGAGCAGTACTTC. This encodes CASSQDGQGGEQYF.

On this clone: The junction shows a germline mismatch at one end, possibly a read error. CDR3 bases: TGTGCCAGCTCTCCACGACTAGCGGGAGGGCGGGGCACAGATACGCAGTATTTT. It encodes CASSPRLAGGRGTDTQYF. The gene calls are TRBV18 and TRBJ2-3, with 14 bases aligning to TRBD2. This CDR3 spans 18 amino acids. Germline CDR1 is KGHSH and CDR2 is LQKENI.

V gene TRBV29-1 combines with J gene TRBJ2-3, with TRBD2 identical over 8 bases. The CDR3 consists of 14 residues. V dropped 4 bases and J dropped 1; count of bases not matched to a gene: 4. The germline gives CDR1 SQVTM, CDR2 ANQGSEA. The CDR3 DNA reads TGCAGCGTTGCGGGGGGGCCCCGCACAGATACGCAGTATTTT. Translating gives CSVAGGPRTDTQYF.

The chain uses TRBV19 and TRBJ1-4; tentatively, D is TRBD1 (5 bases). V lost 6 bases to trimming and J lost 8 bases, with 7 bases between them. Germline V lookup: CDR1 LNHDA, CDR2 SQIVND (reference sequence). This CDR3 is built from 11 residues. The CDR3 protein is CASRGPEKLFF. CDR3 in DNA: TGTGCCAGTAGGGGGCCGGAAAAACTGTTTTTT.

A few counts support this clone. V is TRBV11-2 and J is TRBJ1-1; D is unclear. Germline values: CDR1 SGHAT, CDR2 FQNNGV. This CDR3 is built from 14 residues. The ends were cut back, 3 bases at V and 3 bases at J, with 11 bases in the middle. The CDR3 nucleotides read TGTGCCAGCAGCTTTTTCGGAGGTGACACTGAAGCTTTCTTT. Its translation: CASSFFGGDTEAFF.

This clone was observed a few times. The chain is built from TRBV2 and TRBJ2-1; 10 positions agree with TRBD2. The CDR3 covers 15 residues. V lost 6 bases and J lost 5; bases outside the gene matches: 7. In germline, CDR1 is SNHLY, CDR2 FYNNEI. CDR3 in amino acids: CASRDLAGANNEQFF. The CDR3 DNA follows: TGTGCCAGCAGGGACCTAGCGGGGGCGAACAATGAGCAGTTCTTC.

The chain links TRBV20-1 to TRBJ1-2, with TRBD1 as a possible D gene (6 bases). The CDR3 has 11 amino acids. V lost 4 bases and J lost 10, with 13 bases in between. The germline gives CDR1 DFQATT, CDR2 SNEGSKA (reference sequence). The CDR3 region has the DNA TGCAGTGCTAAGACGACAGGAGACTACACCTTC. This encodes CSAKTTGDYTF.

Worth noting for this clone: This sample includes further DNA sequences coding for the same CDR3. The gene calls are TRBV18 and TRBJ2-2; possibly TRBD1 for D (5 bases). The CDR3 covers 14 residues. V was shortened by 6 bases and J by 1 base, with 9 bases between the two germline ends. Germline V lookup: CDR1 KGHSH, CDR2 LQKENI. DNA for the CDR3: TGTGCCAGCTCGCAAACAGGGAACACCGGGGAGCTGTTTTTT. It is translated as CASSQTGNTGELFF.

V is TRBV4-2 and J is TRBJ2-7; weak D call: TRBD1 (6 bases). Trimming took 3 bases from V and 5 from J, leaving 14 bases between them. Per the germline V gene, CDR1 is LGHNA and CDR2 is YNFKEQ. The CDR3 length is 14 residues. This CDR3 is CASSHTTGTHEQYF. CDR3 bases: TGTGCCAGCAGCCACACGACAGGAACTCACGAGCAGTACTTC.

This sequence joins TRBV28 and TRBJ2-7; 9 nucleotides agree with TRBD1. The length of the CDR3 is 15 residues. The germline gives CDR1 MDHEN, CDR2 SYDVKM. V was clipped by 5 bases and J by 5 bases; unmatched bases: 10. DNA for the CDR3: TGTGCCAGCAGTAACACCGGGACAGGGTTCCACGAGCAGTACTTC. Encoded protein: CASSNTGTGFHEQYF.

In this sample, this clone turned up once. The V and J genes are TRBV18 and TRBJ1-4; the match to TRBD1 covers 7 bases. This CDR3 comprises 15 residues. The germline gives CDR1 KGHSH, CDR2 LQKENI. V trimming: 3 bases; J trimming: 2 bases; junction bases outside the gene matches: 3. CDR3 sequence (DNA): TGTGCCAGCTCACCCCAGGGGGGTACTAATGAAAAACTGTTTTTT. Translation gives CASSPQGGTNEKLFF.

The rearrangement links TRBV2 to TRBJ2-2, with 7 bases lining up with TRBD2. The V and J ends lost 6 bases and 4 bases, in that order; junction bases with no gene match: 14. Per the germline V gene, CDR1 is SNHLY and CDR2 is FYNNEI. This CDR3 comprises 17 residues. This CDR3 is CASSAMGGGWGTGELFF. CDR3 nucleotide sequence: TGTGCCAGCAGCGCGATGGGGGGAGGGTGGGGCACCGGGGAGCTGTTTTTT.

The chain carries TRBV7-9 and TRBJ2-5; tentatively, D is TRBD1 (5 bases). Per germline, CDR1 SEHNR and CDR2 FQNEAQ (reference sequence). CDR3 length: 14 amino acids. V lost 2 bases and J lost 7, with 14 bases in between. The CDR3 DNA sequence: TGTGCCAGCAGCTTACAGGGCGACGGCGGGACCCAGTACTTC. Its translation: CASSLQGDGGTQYF.

CDR3 protein: CSALGGYRGLYEQYF. The CDR3 DNA is TGCAGCGCCCTAGGGGGATACAGGGGGCTCTACGAGCAGTACTTC. V and J are TRBV29-1 and TRBJ2-7; 9 nucleotides match TRBD1. Germline values: CDR1 SQVTM, CDR2 ANQGSEA. This CDR3 region has 15 residues. The V gene end was trimmed by 7 bases and the J gene end by 3 bases; junction bases not matched to a gene: 13.

About this clone: Mismatch with germline at one junction end may stem from a read error. This chain uses TRBV28 with TRBJ2-2; TRBD2 is a possible D gene (6 bases). Per germline, CDR1 MDHEN and CDR2 SYDVKM. CDR3 length: 17 amino acids. CDR3 in DNA: TGTGCCAGCAGTCCCCAGTCCAGCAGGGCCCGGGGCGGGAAGCTGTTTTTT. Its protein product is CASSPQSSRARGGKLFF.

The V and J genes are TRBV9 and TRBJ1-6; 8 bases are a match to TRBD1. The CDR3 totals 19 residues. Germline CDR1 is SGDLS and CDR2 is YYNGEE. CDR3 sequence: CVPGGLLNRGGSYNSPLHF. Written as DNA, the CDR3 is TGTGTTCCGGGAGGTTTACTTAACAGGGGGGGCTCCTATAATTCACCCCTCCACTTT. Variable domain in full (rest from reference TRBV9 and TRBJ1-6): DSGVTQTPKHLITATGQRVTLRCSPRSGDLSVYWYQQSLDQGLQFLIQYYNGEERAKGNILERFSAQQFPDLHSELNLSSLELGDSALYFCVPGGLLNRGGSYNSPLHFGNGTRLTVT.

V gene TRBV7-2 combines with J gene TRBJ1-2; D gene uncertain. Germline V CDR1 and CDR2: SGHTA, FQGNSA. V lost 1 base to trimming and J lost 7 bases, with 7 bases between them. CDR3 length: 12 amino acids. The CDR3 reads CASSLDAGGYTF. CDR3 DNA sequence: TGTGCCAGCAGCTTAGATGCGGGTGGCTACACCTTC. Based on the CDR3 plus reference TRBV7-2 and TRBJ1-2, the full variable domain is GAGVSQSPSNKVTEKGKDVELRCDPISGHTALYWYRQSLGQGLEFLIYFQGNSAPDKSGLPSDRFSAERTGGSVSTLTIQRTQQEDSAVYLCASSLDAGGYTFGSGTRLTVV.